This is a list of T cell receptor beta chains from one sample in a study of OX40 agonist ivuxolimab in advanced cancers. Profiled with immunoSEQ multiplex PCR; TCRdb holds only in-frame clones, not every one. The sample lists 150,000 to 190,000 clones; 90% to 95% were seen once. The material sequenced was CD4+ or CD8+ T cells sorted from blood, taken in a trial of the OX40 agonist ivuxolimab. Receptor source: an adult with an advanced solid tumor such as melanoma, head and neck, liver or kidney cancer. Each CDR3 is given without its conserved first and last residue.

v_call cdr3_aa
TRBV4-3 ASSQRSGGTYEQY
TRBV9 ASSSRGQGYEQY
TRBV28 ASTLNTDTQY
TRBV7-2 ASSLDRGNYGYT
TRBV28 ATDRRITTNEKLF
TRBV5-4 ASSLGQVSMGTGELF
TRBV14 ASSQGNQPQH
TRBV19 ASSKTRQVATLMNTEAF
TRBV18 ASSPTEVDTEAF
TRBV6-1 ASSPARWGAGEQY
TRBV18 ASSPQGDQPQH
TRBV18 ASSPGKGGNQPQH
TRBV21-1 ASSKVEGAGNTIY
TRBV7-2 ASSLAGSSYNEQF
TRBV4-2 ASSQDGIADSTDTQY
TRBV28 ASSFHYALSGRPSSYEQY
TRBV27 ASSLRTRDSTNYGYT
TRBV6-5 ASSYRGNTEAF
TRBV10-3 AISVTGTGADEQY
TRBV23-1 ASSLPRATDTQY